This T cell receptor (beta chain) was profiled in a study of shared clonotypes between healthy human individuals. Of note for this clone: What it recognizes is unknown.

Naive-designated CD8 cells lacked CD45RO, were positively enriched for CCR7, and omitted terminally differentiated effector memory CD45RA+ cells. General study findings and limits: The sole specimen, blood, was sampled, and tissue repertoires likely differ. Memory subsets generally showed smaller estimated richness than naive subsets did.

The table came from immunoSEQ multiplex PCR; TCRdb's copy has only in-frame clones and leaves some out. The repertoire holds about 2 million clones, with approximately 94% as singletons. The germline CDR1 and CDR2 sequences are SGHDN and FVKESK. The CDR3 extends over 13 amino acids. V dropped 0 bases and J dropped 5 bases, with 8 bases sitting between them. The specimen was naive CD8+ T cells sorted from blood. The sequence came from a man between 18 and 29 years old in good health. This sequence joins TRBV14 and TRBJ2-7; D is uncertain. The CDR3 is CASSQEAPDEQYF. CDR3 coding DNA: TGTGCCAGCAGCCAAGAGGCCCCCGACGAGCAGTACTTC.